The clone carrying this TCR beta chain was recorded once. Its antigen is undetermined. Profiled with immunoSEQ multiplex PCR; TCRdb holds only in-frame clones, not every one. The table records over 45,000 clones, 85% to 90% of them present only once. Sample time point: recipient sample about 28 days before transplant, after cytoreduction. Recipient blood drawn about 28 days pretransplant and days 30, 100, 180 after. This sample was taken from a study of T cell clonotyping in hematopoietic cell transplantation. The study, taken as a whole, reports: CD4 and CD8 repertoire contributions could not be separated without sorting. Few recipient clonotypes overlapped donors; over 95% were de novo at given depth.

The clonotype was recovered from a man in his 60s with biphenotypic leukemia. Some clones in this sample may be carry-over from other donors' samples. The specimen comprised peripheral blood mononuclear cells, sampled before stem cell transplant.

The CDR3 DNA sequence: TGTGCCAGCAGTTTGGACAGGGCGAACACTGAAGCTTTCTTT. This encodes CASSLDRANTEAFF. The chain employs TRBV27 and TRBJ1-1, with 8 bases that match TRBD1. Germline V gene data show CDR1 as MNHEY and CDR2 as SMNVEV (reference sequence). The CDR3 consists of 14 residues. After removal of 3 bases from V and 1 base from J, the junction contained 1 base not matched to a gene.